This T cell receptor (beta chain) was captured in a study of blood T cell repertoires in COVID-19. TCRdb keeps only in-frame clones here, not all; method: immunoSEQ multiplex PCR. The sample has about 170,000 clones, 70% to 90% seen once. Participant-given clinical history determined each cohort assignment. V lost 7 bases and J lost 5; bases outside the gene matches: 6. The CDR3 contains 14 residues. Germline V gene sequence: CDR1 MNHEY, CDR2 SVGAGI. The TCR was taken from a woman between 18 and 29 years old who had recovered from COVID-19. Sequences were obtained from PBMCs or T cells enriched from blood (not recorded which). This chain links TRBV6-5 with TRBJ2-1; 9 bases line up with TRBD2. The CDR3 reads CASTPGLADNEQFF. The DNA of the CDR3 is TGTGCCAGCACCCCGGGACTAGCAGACAATGAGCAGTTCTTC.